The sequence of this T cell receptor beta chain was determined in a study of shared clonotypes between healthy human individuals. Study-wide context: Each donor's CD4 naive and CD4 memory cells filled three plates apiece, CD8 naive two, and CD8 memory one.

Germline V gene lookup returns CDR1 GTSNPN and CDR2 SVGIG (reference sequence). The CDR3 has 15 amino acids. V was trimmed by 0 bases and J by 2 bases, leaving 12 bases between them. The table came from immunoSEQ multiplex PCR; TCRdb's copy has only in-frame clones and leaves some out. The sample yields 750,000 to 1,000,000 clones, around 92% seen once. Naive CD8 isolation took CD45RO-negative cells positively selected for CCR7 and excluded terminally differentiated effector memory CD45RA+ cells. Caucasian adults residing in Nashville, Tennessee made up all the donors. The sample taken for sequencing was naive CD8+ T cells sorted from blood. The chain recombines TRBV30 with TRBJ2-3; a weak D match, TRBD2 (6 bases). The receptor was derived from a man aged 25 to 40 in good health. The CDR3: CAWSVRWEATDTQYF. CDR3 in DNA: TGTGCCTGGAGTGTAAGGTGGGAGGCCACAGATACGCAGTATTTT.